The 15 T cell receptor beta chains below come from one sample, sequenced in a study of tissue T cells after allogeneic stem cell transplantation. Time point here: mouse harvest day 7 after allogeneic transplant. Each mouse received 10^7 T-cell-depleted marrow cells plus 10^6 splenic CD5+ T cells by tail vein. Only in-frame clones appear in the TCRdb table, and some are missing; sequencing was by immunoSEQ multiplex PCR. The repertoire holds 6,500 to 7,500 clones, with about 46% as singletons. The sample taken for sequencing was gut tissue. The receptors originated from a female BALB/c mouse given C57BL/6 T cells with graft-versus-host disease after an allogeneic hematopoietic cell transplant.

This clone was recorded a few times. Gene names are the mouse ones. From the germline J gene comes the end of the CDR3, since the read stops 1 residue before it. This chain joins TRBV2 and TRBJ2-5, with 10 positions matching TRBD2. The V segment lost 0 bases and the J segment 4 bases; nucleotides outside the gene matches: 1. Germline V gene lookup returns CDR1 LGHNA and CDR2 YSYQKL. This CDR3 is built from 15 residues. CDR3 sequence: CASSQDGLGEDTQYF. The DNA read from the CDR3 is TGTGCCAGCAGCCAAGACGGACTGGGGGAAGACACCCAGTAC.

The table lists this clone with a few counts. Any gene name here is a mouse gene name. From the germline J gene comes the end of the CDR3, since the read stops 1 residue before it. The J gene is TRBJ1-4, the V gene TRBV26; TRBD1 is a possible D gene (6 bases). The CDR3 spans 14 residues. CDR1 is KGHPV and CDR2 is FQNQEV in the germline V gene (reference sequence). The V end was cut by 4 bases, the J end by 2 bases, with 8 bases between. CDR3 sequence reads: CASSPGQSNERLFF. The DNA read from the CDR3 is TGTGCCAGCAGTCCGGGACAATCCAACGAAAGATTATTT.

In the case of this clone: Gene and germline names: mouse. The CDR3 is cut off 1 residue early in the read; its end comes from the germline J gene. The rearrangement joins TRBV31 to TRBJ1-6; 8 nucleotides line up with TRBD1. Being an ORF, TRBJ1-6 has a function that is uncertain. This CDR3 comprises 15 residues. Germline V gene data show CDR1 as GKSSPN and CDR2 as SITVG. V was pared by 0 bases and J by 8 bases, with 6 bases of the junction left unmatched. The sequenced CDR3 bases are TGTGCCTGGAGTCTAGGTCAGGGGGCATATTCGCCCCTCTAC. It yields the protein CAWSLGQGAYSPLY. The full CDR3 reads CAWSLGQGAYSPLYF.

With regard to this clone: All gene names here are mouse names. With the read ending 1 residue before the CDR3 end, the germline J gene is used to fill in that end. The chain recombines TRBV13-2 with TRBJ2-3; 9 nucleotides match TRBD2. V shed 2 bases and J 6 bases; nucleotides not matched to a gene: 4. The germline CDR1 and CDR2 sequences are NNHNN and SYGAGS (reference sequence). This CDR3 contains 14 residues. CDR3 bases read: TGTGCCAGCGGTGAAGACTGGGGGTTGGAAACGCTGTAT. This encodes CASGEDWGLETLY. The entire CDR3 is CASGEDWGLETLYF.

To note about this clone: Gene and germline names: mouse. The read ends 1 residue shy of where the CDR3 ends; the end is completed using the germline J gene. The chain recombines TRBV29 with TRBJ1-1; no reliable D call. Germline-derived CDR1 and CDR2 are MSHET and SYDVDS. This CDR3 has 13 amino acids. Trimming removed 3 bases at V and 1 base at J, with 6 bases between. This CDR3 reads CASSLEGNTEVFF. The covered CDR3 bases are TGTGCTAGCAGTTTGGAGGGAAACACAGAAGTCTTC. The full variable domain, in which reference TRBV29 and TRBJ1-1 provide the parts outside the CDR3, is DMKVTQMPRYLIKRMGENVLLECGQDMSHETMYWYRQDPGLGLQLIYISYDVDSNSEGDIPKGYRVSRKKREHFSLILDSAKTNQTSVYFCASSLEGNTEVFFGKGTRLTVV.

Notes on this clone: Mouse gene names apply. The CDR3 end is not reached by the read, which stops 1 residue before it; the germline J gene fills it in. The chain uses TRBV15 and TRBJ2-1; 7 nucleotides align to TRBD2. The CDR3 length is 14 residues. The V gene's germline CDR1 is SGHND and CDR2 FRSKSL. The J segment lost 1 base and the V segment lost 3 bases, leaving 0 bases of the junction unmatched. CDR3 DNA, as far as it was read: TGTGCCAGCAGTTTTGGGGGGAACTATGCTGAGCAGTTC. The encoded protein is CASSFGGNYAEQF. In full, the CDR3 is CASSFGGNYAEQFF. The full variable domain, its missing parts supplied by reference TRBV15 and TRBJ2-1, is DAGVTQTPRHEVAEKGQTIILKCEPVSGHNDLFWYRQTKIQGLELLSYFRSKSLMEDGGAFKDRFKAEMLNSSFSTLKIQPTEPKDSAVYLCASSFGGNYAEQFFGPGTRLTVL.

In this sample, this clone turned up a few times. Mouse names are used for the genes. Partial CDR3 DNA: TGTGCCAGCAGCCAAAGCCCCTACAACGAAAGATTATTT. It translates to CASSQSPYNERLF. The whole CDR3 is CASSQSPYNERLFF. The V gene is TRBV2, the J gene TRBJ1-4; D unclear. From the germline J gene comes the end of the CDR3, since the read stops 1 residue before it. Germline V gives CDR1 LGHNA, CDR2 YSYQKL. This CDR3 has 14 amino acids. Trimming stripped 2 bases from V and 4 bases from J, with 8 bases between.

By proportion, this clone is medium-sized. Mouse gene names and germline throughout. The CDR3 end lies 1 residue beyond the end of the read and is filled in from the germline J gene. The chain combines TRBV13-1 with TRBJ2-7; D unresolved. CDR3 size: 13 residues. The V end was cut by 2 bases, the J end by 0 bases, with 6 bases between. The germline gives CDR1 NSHNY, CDR2 SYGAGN. The CDR3 sequence is CASSDRSSYEQYF. Partial CDR3 DNA: TGTGCCAGCAGTGACAGGAGCTCCTATGAACAGTAC.

Comment on this clone: Mouse names are used for the genes. The DNA ends 1 residue before the CDR3 does, and the rest of the CDR3 is filled in from the germline J gene. The genes are TRBV23 and TRBJ2-5; no check of the table's D call, TRBD1, against the DNA was made. Germline V gene sequence: CDR1 KGHTA, CDR2 FQNQQP. The CDR3 spans 14 residues. The CDR3 sequence: CSSSRGQNQDTQYF. CDR3 bases read: TGCTCCAGCAGCCGAGGACAGAACCAAGACACCCAGTAC.

This clone was detected once. The gene names here belong to mouse. The read comes to an end 1 residue before the CDR3 does, leaving the germline J gene to fill in the end. The V and J genes are TRBV12-1 and TRBJ1-4; 10 bases are shared with TRBD1. The germline CDR1 and CDR2 sequences are SGHSN and HYEKVE. CDR3 length equals 15 residues. Trimming cost V 0 bases and J 6 bases; bases outside gene matches: 3. The DNA read from the CDR3 is TGTGCCAGCTCTCTCGGGACAGGGGCCCACGAAAGATTATTT. This translates into CASSLGTGAHERLF. The whole CDR3 reads CASSLGTGAHERLFF.

This clone was recorded a few times. Gene names are the mouse ones. The read is 1 residue too short to cover the CDR3 end, so that end is filled in from the germline J gene. V is TRBV3 and J is TRBJ2-7, with 12 bases matching TRBD2. Germline-derived CDR1 and CDR2 are SNHLY and FYNGKV (reference sequence). V dropped 4 bases and J dropped 6; count of bases not matched to a gene: 4. The CDR3 is 14 residues long. The CDR3 reads CASSSGLGGLEQYF. The covered CDR3 bases are TGTGCCAGCAGCTCGGGACTGGGGGGCCTTGAACAGTAC.

Concerning this clone itself: Genes here carry mouse names. The read terminates 1 residue before the CDR3 end, so the remaining end is supplied by the germline J gene. V and J are TRBV2 and TRBJ2-7; 11 bases are shared with TRBD2. Germline CDR1 is LGHNA and CDR2 is YSYQKL. J lost 4 bases, V lost 7 bases, and 3 bases had no gene match. The CDR3 is 13 residues long. The covered CDR3 bases are TGTGCCAGCAAGACTGGGGGGGTGTATGAACAGTAC. Translating gives CASKTGGVYEQY. The entire CDR3 protein is CASKTGGVYEQYF.

A remark on this clone: The germline and genes are mouse ones. The CDR3 end lies 1 residue beyond the end of the read and is filled in from the germline J gene. The rearrangement joins TRBV23 to TRBJ2-2; TRBD2 reflects the table's D call only, with no check against the DNA. The germline V gene encodes CDR1 KGHTA and CDR2 FQNQQP. This CDR3 has 16 amino acids. The sequenced part of the CDR3 DNA is TGCTCCAGCAGTCAAAGGACTGGGGTAAACACCGGGCAGCTCTAC. Translating it yields CSSSQRTGVNTGQLY. In full, the CDR3 reads CSSSQRTGVNTGQLYF.

Details on this clone: The gene symbols are mouse symbols. The read ends 1 residue before the CDR3 terminus; that terminus is restored from the germline J gene. V is TRBV26 and J is TRBJ2-3; 8 bases are shared with TRBD2. The CDR3 has 15 residues. With V trimmed by 3 bases and J by 0 bases, 2 bases remained unmatched. Germline V lookup: CDR1 KGHPV, CDR2 FQNQEV (reference sequence). The DNA read from the CDR3 is TGTGCCAGCAGTCTAGGACTGGGTAGTGCAGAAACGCTGTAT. Its protein is CASSLGLGSAETLY. The CDR3 reads in full as CASSLGLGSAETLYF.

Comment on this clone: Gene names and germline match the mouse. The observed sequence ends 1 residue before the CDR3 terminus, with the missing tail filled in from the germline J gene. This chain uses TRBV26 with TRBJ2-3; perhaps TRBD1 as D (6 bases). Germline CDR1 reads KGHPV; CDR2 reads FQNQEV (reference sequence). The CDR3 spans 16 residues. V was clipped by 4 bases and J by 0 bases, with 14 bases between them. CDR3 bases read: TGTGCCAGCAGTCCCGGGACAAGGGGTAGTGCAGAAACGCTGTAT. Its protein product is CASSPGTRGSAETLY. The entire CDR3 protein reads CASSPGTRGSAETLYF.